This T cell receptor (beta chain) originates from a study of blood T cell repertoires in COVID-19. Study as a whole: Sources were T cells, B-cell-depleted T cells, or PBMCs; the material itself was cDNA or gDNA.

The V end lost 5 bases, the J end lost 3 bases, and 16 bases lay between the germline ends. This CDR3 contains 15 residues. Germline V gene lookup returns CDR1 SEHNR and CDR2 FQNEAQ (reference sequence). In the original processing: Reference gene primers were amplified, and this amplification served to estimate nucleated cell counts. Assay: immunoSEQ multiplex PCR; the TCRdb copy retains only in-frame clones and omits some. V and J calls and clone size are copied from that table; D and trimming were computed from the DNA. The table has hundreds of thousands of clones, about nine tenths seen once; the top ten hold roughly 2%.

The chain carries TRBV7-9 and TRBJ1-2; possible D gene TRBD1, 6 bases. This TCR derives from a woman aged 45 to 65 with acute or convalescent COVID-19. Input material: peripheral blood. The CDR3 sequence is CASSPGQSVDYGYTF. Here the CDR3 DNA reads TGTGCCAGCAGCCCAGGACAGTCGGTGGACTATGGCTACACCTTC.